This record concerns one T cell receptor beta chain sequence. This entry is derived from a study of T cell changes during pregnancy in multiple sclerosis. Using immunoSEQ multiplex PCR, the repertoire was profiled, and TCRdb retains in-frame clones only, with some absent. Among about 40,000 clones, 91% were seen once, and the ten largest hold roughly 7.7%. Trimming stripped 8 bases from V and 5 bases from J, with 13 bases between. This CDR3 is 13 amino acids long. The germline V gene encodes CDR1 MDHEN and CDR2 SYDVKM. This chain joins TRBV28 and TRBJ2-4; D might be TRBD1 (6 bases). The source was CD8+ T cells from peripheral blood mononuclear cells, collected before pregnancy. The source of this sequence is a female donor with multiple sclerosis, enrolled in a pregnancy study. CDR3 sequence (DNA): TGTGCCAGCTCCTCCAGGGGAGAAAACATTCAGTACTTC. This codes for CASSSRGENIQYF.